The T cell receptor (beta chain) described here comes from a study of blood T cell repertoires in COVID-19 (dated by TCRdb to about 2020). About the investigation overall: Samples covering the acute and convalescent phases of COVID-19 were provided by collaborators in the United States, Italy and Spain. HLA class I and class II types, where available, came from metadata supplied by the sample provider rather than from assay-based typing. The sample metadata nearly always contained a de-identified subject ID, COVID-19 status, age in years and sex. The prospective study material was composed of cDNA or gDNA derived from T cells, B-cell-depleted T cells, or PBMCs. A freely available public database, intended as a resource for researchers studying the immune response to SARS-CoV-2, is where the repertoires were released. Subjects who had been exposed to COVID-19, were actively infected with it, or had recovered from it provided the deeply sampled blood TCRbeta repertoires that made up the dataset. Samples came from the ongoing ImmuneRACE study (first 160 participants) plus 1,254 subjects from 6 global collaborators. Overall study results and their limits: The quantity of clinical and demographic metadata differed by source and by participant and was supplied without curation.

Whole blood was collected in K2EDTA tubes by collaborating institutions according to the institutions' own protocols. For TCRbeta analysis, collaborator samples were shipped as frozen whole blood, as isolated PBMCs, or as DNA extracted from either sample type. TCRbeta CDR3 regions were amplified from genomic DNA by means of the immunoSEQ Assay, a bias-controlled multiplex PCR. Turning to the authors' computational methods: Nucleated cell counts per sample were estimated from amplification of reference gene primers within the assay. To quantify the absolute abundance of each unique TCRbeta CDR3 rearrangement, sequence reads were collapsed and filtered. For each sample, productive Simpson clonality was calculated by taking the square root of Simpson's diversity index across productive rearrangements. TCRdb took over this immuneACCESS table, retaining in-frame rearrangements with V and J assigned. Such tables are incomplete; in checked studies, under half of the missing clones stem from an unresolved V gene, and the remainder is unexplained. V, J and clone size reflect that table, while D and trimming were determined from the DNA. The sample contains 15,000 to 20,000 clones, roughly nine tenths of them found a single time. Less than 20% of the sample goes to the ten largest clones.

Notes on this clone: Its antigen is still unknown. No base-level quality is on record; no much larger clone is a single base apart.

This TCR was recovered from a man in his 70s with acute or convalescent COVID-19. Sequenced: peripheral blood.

The CDR3 amino acid sequence is: CASRKRQGNYGYTF. The DNA sequence is TGTGCCAGTAGAAAAAGACAGGGAAATTATGGCTACACCTTC. The chain couples TRBV19 to TRBJ1-2, with 7 central nucleotides matching TRBD1. From the germline V gene (reference sequence), CDR1 is LNHDA and CDR2 is SQIVND. The cysteine opens and the phenylalanine closes a CDR3 of 14 amino acids. The entry retains the CDR3 DNA only, 42 bases that are in frame from base 1. Trimming removed 6 bases from V and 5 bases from J; the gene matches leave 9 bases unexplained.